Presented here are 2 T cell receptor beta chains from one specimen sequenced in a study of T cell changes during pregnancy in multiple sclerosis. Sequencing used immunoSEQ multiplex PCR; TCRdb keeps in-frame clones, though not all of them. Seen here are around 100,000 clones, 92% observed once, and the top ten hold 0.93%. The specimen comprised peripheral blood, sampled after pregnancy. The origin of the receptors is a female donor with multiple sclerosis, enrolled in a pregnancy study.

The chain is built from TRBV19 and TRBJ1-2; 7 bases match TRBD1. CDR3 length equals 14 residues. Germline V gene data show CDR1 as LNHDA and CDR2 as SQIVND (reference sequence). Unmatched junction bases numbered 11, after V lost 6 bases and J lost 7 bases. CDR3 sequence (DNA): TGTGCCAGTAGCCCCGACAGGGAAGTAAGTGGCTACACCTTC. Protein: CASSPDREVSGYTF.

V gene TRBV7-9 combines with J gene TRBJ2-5; a possible D gene is TRBD1 (5 bases). Germline loops: CDR1 SEHNR, CDR2 FQNEAQ (reference sequence). The CDR3 consists of 14 residues. The V and J ends lost 3 bases and 1 base respectively, with 9 bases between them. The chain's CDR3 is CASSFRQGQETQYF. CDR3 nucleotides: TGTGCCAGCAGCTTTAGGCAGGGCCAAGAGACCCAGTACTTC.